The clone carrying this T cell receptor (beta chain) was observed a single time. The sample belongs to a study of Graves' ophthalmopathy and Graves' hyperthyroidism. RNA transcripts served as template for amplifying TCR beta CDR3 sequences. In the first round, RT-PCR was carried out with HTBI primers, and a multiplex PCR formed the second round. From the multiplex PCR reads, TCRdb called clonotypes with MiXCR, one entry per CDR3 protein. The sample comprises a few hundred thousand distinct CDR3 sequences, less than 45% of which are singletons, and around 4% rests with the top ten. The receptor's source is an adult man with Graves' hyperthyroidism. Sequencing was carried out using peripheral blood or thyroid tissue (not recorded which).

The CDR3 bases are TGTGCCAGCAGTCGACAGGGGGCAAACACCATATATTTT. Amino acid sequence: CASSRQGANTIYF. This rearrangement joins TRBV2 to TRBJ1-3, with 10 positions matching TRBD1. Trimming removed 5 bases from V and 6 bases from J; junction bases left unmatched: 1. This CDR3 contains 13 residues. Germline assignment: CDR1 SNHLY and CDR2 FYNNEI.